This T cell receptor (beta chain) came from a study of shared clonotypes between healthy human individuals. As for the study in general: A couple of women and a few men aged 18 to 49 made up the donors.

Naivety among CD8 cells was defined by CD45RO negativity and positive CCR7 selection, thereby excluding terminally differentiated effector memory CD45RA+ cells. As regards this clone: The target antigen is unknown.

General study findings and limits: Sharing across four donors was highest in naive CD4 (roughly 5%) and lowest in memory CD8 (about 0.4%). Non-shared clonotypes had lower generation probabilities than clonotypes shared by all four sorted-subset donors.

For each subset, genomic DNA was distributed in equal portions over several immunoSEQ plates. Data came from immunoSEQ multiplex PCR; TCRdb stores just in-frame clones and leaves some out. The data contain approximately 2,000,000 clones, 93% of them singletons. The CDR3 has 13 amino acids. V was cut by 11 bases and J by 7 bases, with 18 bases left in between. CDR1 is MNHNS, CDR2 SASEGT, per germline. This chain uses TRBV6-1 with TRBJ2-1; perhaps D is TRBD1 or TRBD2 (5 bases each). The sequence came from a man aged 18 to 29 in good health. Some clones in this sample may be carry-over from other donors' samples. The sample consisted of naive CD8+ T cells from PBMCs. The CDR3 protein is CASTRDVGNEQFF. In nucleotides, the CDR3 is TGTGCCTCTACCAGGGACGTGGGGAATGAGCAGTTCTTC.